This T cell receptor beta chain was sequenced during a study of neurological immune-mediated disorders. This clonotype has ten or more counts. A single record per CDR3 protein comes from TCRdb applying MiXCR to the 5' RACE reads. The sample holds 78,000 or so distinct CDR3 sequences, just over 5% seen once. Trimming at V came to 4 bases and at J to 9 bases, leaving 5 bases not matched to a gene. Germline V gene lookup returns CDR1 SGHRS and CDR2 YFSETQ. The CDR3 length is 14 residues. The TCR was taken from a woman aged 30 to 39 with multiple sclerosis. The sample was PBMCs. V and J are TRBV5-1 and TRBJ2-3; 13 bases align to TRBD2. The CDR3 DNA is TGCGCCAGCAGCATCTCGACTAGCGGGGGGACGCAGTATTTT. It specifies CASSISTSGGTQYF.